This T cell receptor (beta chain) is drawn from a study of blood T cell repertoires in COVID-19. Repertoires were generated with immunoSEQ multiplex PCR, while TCRdb's copy carries only in-frame clones and drops some. Here the sample spans a few hundred thousand clones, 85% to 90% being singletons. Specimen: PBMCs or T cells enriched from blood (not recorded which). This receptor was taken from a man aged 30-40 years who had recovered from COVID-19.

The CDR3 sequence is CASSPVTGSSYNEQFF. CDR3 nucleotides: TGTGCCAGTAGTCCAGTGACAGGGAGCTCCTACAATGAGCAGTTCTTC. This sequence joins TRBV19 and TRBJ2-1; 7 nucleotides agree with TRBD1. Trimming removed 5 bases from V and 0 bases from J; junction bases left unmatched: 7. The CDR3 is 16 amino acids. The germline V gene encodes CDR1 LNHDA and CDR2 SQIVND (reference sequence).